The 2 T cell receptor beta chains given below trace back to one sample, sequenced in a study of cytomegalovirus exposure and HLA in healthy donors. With 60 Vbeta and 13 Jbeta primers, the PCR was carried out. The data were produced by immunoSEQ multiplex PCR, yet TCRdb's version contains in-frame clones alone and is incomplete. The table has 150,000 to 200,000 clones, around 80% seen once. Sequencing was carried out using PBMCs. The receptors stem from a man aged 40-49 years in good health and CMV-seropositive.

The CDR3 DNA sequence: TGTGCCAGTAGCCAATCGACAGGGAGTCCCAAAAACATTCAGTACTTC. Its protein is CASSQSTGSPKNIQYF. The rearrangement links TRBV19 to TRBJ2-4, with 7 bases matching TRBD1. This CDR3 region has 16 residues. With V trimmed by 6 bases and J by 2 bases, 10 bases remained unmatched. Germline CDR1 is LNHDA and CDR2 is SQIVND (reference sequence).

The chain combines TRBV7-2 with TRBJ2-3; 14 nucleotides match TRBD2. Germline assignment: CDR1 SGHTA and CDR2 FQGNSA. V gave up 6 bases and J gave up 1 base; unmatched junction bases: 3. The CDR3 extends over 16 amino acids. The CDR3 DNA reads as TGTGCCAGCAGTTTGGGACTAGCGGGGGGCACAGATACGCAGTATTTT. Protein sequence: CASSLGLAGGTDTQYF.